Below are 32 T cell receptor beta chains sequenced from a single sample in a study of blood T cell repertoires in COVID-19. TCRdb keeps only in-frame clones here, not all; method: immunoSEQ multiplex PCR. The sample holds some 150,000 clones, 87% seen once. The source material was peripheral blood. These receptors were taken from a woman in her fifties or sixties who had recovered from COVID-19.

The rearrangement joins TRBV5-1 to TRBJ2-5; D is possibly TRBD2 (5 bases). The CDR3 is 15 amino acids. The V gene lost 4 bases and the J gene lost 2 bases, with 15 bases spanning the gap. The germline V gene has CDR1 SGHRS and CDR2 YFSETQ. CDR3 nucleotide sequence: TGCGCCAGCAGCCCCGTAGGCGGGCAACAAGAGACCCAGTACTTC. This gives the protein CASSPVGGQQETQYF.

This clone was found once. The chain has TRBV2 and TRBJ1-5; D is unclear. The CDR3 contains 15 residues. CDR1 is SNHLY and CDR2 is FYNNEI in the germline V gene. V shed 6 bases and J shed 0 bases, with 12 bases lying between them. In DNA, the CDR3 is TGTGCCAGCAGGGCCGACATATATAGCAATCAGCCCCAGCATTTT. Amino acids: CASRADIYSNQPQHF.

V gene TRBV4-1 combines with J gene TRBJ1-2, with 7 nucleotides matching TRBD1. The trim removed 3 bases at V and 4 bases at J, leaving 5 bases unmatched. The CDR3 has 14 amino acids. Germline CDR1 reads MGHRA; CDR2 reads YSYEKL. The DNA for the CDR3 is TGCGCCAGCAGCCAGGGGGGACAGCTCTATGGCTACACCTTC. Its protein product is CASSQGGQLYGYTF.

In the case of this clone: The sample holds other DNA sequences that translate to the same CDR3. The chain couples TRBV5-1 to TRBJ2-7; tentatively, D is TRBD1 (5 bases). Trimming took 3 bases from V and 4 from J, leaving 8 bases between them. Germline loops: CDR1 SGHRS, CDR2 YFSETQ. There are 12 residues in the CDR3. CDR3 loop: CASSSQGYEQYF. The CDR3 DNA reads TGCGCCAGCAGCTCGCAGGGTTACGAGCAGTACTTC.

V usage is TRBV5-1 and J usage is TRBJ1-4; TRBD1 matches at 7 bases. The junction had 10 bases not matched to a gene; V was cut back by 3 bases and J by 8 bases. CDR1 and CDR2 (germline): SGHRS, YFSETQ. The CDR3 length is 15 residues. The DNA for the CDR3 is TGCGCCAGCAGCTACCTTACAGGGGAGAAGGAAAAACTGTTTTTT. Protein product: CASSYLTGEKEKLFF.

CDR3 bases: TGCGCCAGCAGCCTAAGGGCGGGACAGGGCCTCTCTGGGGCCAACGTCCTGACTTTC. It codes for CASSLRAGQGLSGANVLTF. The chain carries TRBV5-1 and TRBJ2-6; TRBD1 aligns across 9 bases. CDR1 SGHRS and CDR2 YFSETQ come from the germline V gene. Unmatched junction bases numbered 11, after V lost 4 bases and J lost 0 bases. The CDR3 length is 19 residues.

CDR3: CATVGTGVGEQYF. CDR3 coding DNA: TGTGCCACCGTGGGGACAGGGGTCGGCGAGCAGTACTTC. The chain recombines TRBV6-5 with TRBJ2-7; TRBD1 agrees at 10 bases. CDR3 length: 13 amino acids. Germline loops: CDR1 MNHEY, CDR2 SVGAGI. V shed 10 bases, J shed 6 bases, and the junction held 9 bases outside the gene matches.

This clone has only one observation. This chain's CDR3 is CASSSGGTGRMDTQYF. In DNA, the CDR3 is TGCGCCAGCAGCTCGGGAGGGACAGGGAGAATGGATACGCAGTATTTT. The chain carries TRBV5-1 and TRBJ2-3; possible D gene TRBD1, 9 bases. The CDR3 extends over 16 amino acids. Deletions cut 3 bases from V and 6 bases from J, with 20 bases between. Germline V gene data show CDR1 as SGHRS and CDR2 as YFSETQ.

The J gene is TRBJ1-5, the V gene TRBV4-1; D is ambiguous. V lost 0 bases and J 6 bases, leaving 12 bases between the germline ends. This CDR3 spans 15 amino acids. CDR1 and CDR2 from the germline V gene are MGHRA and YSYEKL. This chain's CDR3 is CASSQDGQRGQPQHF. The CDR3 nucleotides read TGCGCCAGCAGCCAAGATGGTCAGAGAGGTCAGCCCCAGCATTTT.

The J gene is TRBJ2-5, the V gene TRBV18; possibly TRBD2 for D (6 bases). CDR1 is KGHSH and CDR2 is LQKENI in the germline V gene. The germline V and J ends were trimmed by 1 base and 2 bases, with 11 bases remaining between them. The CDR3 extends over 15 amino acids. CDR3 in amino acids: CASSPRIADQETQYF. The DNA for the CDR3 is TGTGCCAGCTCACCACGAATAGCGGATCAAGAGACCCAGTACTTC.

The chain combines TRBV28 with TRBJ1-5, with 9 bases that match TRBD1. Germline V gene lookup returns CDR1 MDHEN and CDR2 SYDVKM. The trim removed 7 bases at V and 4 bases at J, leaving 8 bases unmatched. This CDR3 contains 15 residues. The CDR3 sequence is CASTHGTGWNQPQHF. CDR3 sequence (DNA): TGTGCCAGCACCCATGGGACAGGGTGGAATCAGCCCCAGCATTTT.

This rearrangement joins TRBV11-1 to TRBJ2-2; perhaps TRBD2 as D (7 bases). Germline assignment: CDR1 SGHAT and CDR2 FQDESV (reference sequence). Deletions cut 6 bases from V and 4 bases from J, with 18 bases between. This CDR3 is built from 16 residues. The CDR3 sequence: CASRGGGAVGTGELFF. CDR3 DNA sequence: TGTGCCAGCAGGGGAGGGGGGGCCGTCGGCACCGGGGAGCTGTTTTTT.

The CDR3 is CASSPRRDGELFF. Here the CDR3 DNA reads TGTGCCAGCAGCCCCCGACGGGACGGGGAGCTGTTTTTT. J is TRBJ2-2 and V is TRBV5-6, with D possibly being TRBD2 (5 bases). Trimming stripped 4 bases from V and 7 bases from J, with 11 bases between. The germline V gene has CDR1 SGHDT and CDR2 YYEEEE. The CDR3 totals 13 residues.

This sequence joins TRBV5-1 and TRBJ1-1, with D possibly TRBD1 on 5 matching bases. V lost 4 bases and J 10 bases, leaving 20 bases between the germline ends. The length of the CDR3 is 14 residues. Germline assignment: CDR1 SGHRS and CDR2 YFSETQ. The CDR3: CASSAQGGEVGAFF. The DNA of the CDR3 is TGCGCCAGCAGCGCCCAGGGAGGGGAAGTTGGAGCTTTCTTT.

The rearrangement joins TRBV10-1 to TRBJ2-6; D not certain. V lost 6 bases and J 0 bases, leaving 6 bases between the germline ends. There are 14 residues in the CDR3. In germline, CDR1 is WNHNN, CDR2 SYGVQD (reference sequence). In nucleotides, the CDR3 is TGCGCCAGCAGAACAGTCTCTGGGGCCAACGTCCTGACTTTC. Protein product: CASRTVSGANVLTF.

DNA of the CDR3: TGTGCCAGCAGTTGGCAGGAAAAACTGTTTTTT. Its protein product is CASSWQEKLFF. The chain couples TRBV12-3 or TRBV12-4 to TRBJ1-4, with D hard to call. V lost 4 bases and J lost 8, with 5 bases in between. CDR3 length: 11 residues.

This clone was seen only once. This chain uses TRBV18 with TRBJ1-6; 7 bases match TRBD1. The V and J ends lost 4 bases and 9 bases, in that order; junction bases with no gene match: 12. In germline, CDR1 is KGHSH, CDR2 LQKENI. The CDR3 is 16 residues long. The CDR3 DNA reads as TGTGCCAGCTCACTCGGGACAGTCGGCGTTGGTTCACCCCTCCACTTT. Translated: CASSLGTVGVGSPLHF.

The chain couples TRBV7-9 to TRBJ1-2; no reliable D call. V lost 5 bases to trimming and J lost 9 bases, with 13 bases between them. The CDR3 loop spans 12 amino acids. Germline assignment: CDR1 SEHNR and CDR2 FQNEAQ (reference sequence). The CDR3 bases are TGTGCCAGCAGCGTGGCGGGGTTGAGCTACACCTTC. Protein: CASSVAGLSYTF.

The sample holds a few counts of this clone. Distinct nucleotide sequences in the sample also encode this CDR3. The chain has TRBV5-1 and TRBJ1-1; D possibly corresponds to TRBD1 (6 bases). Germline V lookup: CDR1 SGHRS, CDR2 YFSETQ. V lost 3 bases and J lost 1, with 7 bases in between. The CDR3 has 13 amino acids. The CDR3 coding sequence is TGCGCCAGCAGCTCACAGGGGAACACTGAAGCTTTCTTT. Encoded protein: CASSSQGNTEAFF.

The CDR3 region has the DNA TGTGCCAGCTCACCCGCGACAGGGAACCAGCCCCAGCATTTT. Its protein is CASSPATGNQPQHF. The rearrangement joins TRBV18 to TRBJ1-5, with 7 bases fitting TRBD1. The J segment lost 7 bases and the V segment lost 3 bases, leaving 6 bases of the junction unmatched. Germline CDR1 and CDR2: KGHSH and LQKENI. The CDR3 runs to 14 residues.

The chain employs TRBV27 and TRBJ2-7, with 9 bases lining up with TRBD1. Germline V gene lookup returns CDR1 MNHEY and CDR2 SMNVEV (reference sequence). The CDR3 spans 13 residues. Trimming removed 6 bases from V and 2 bases from J; junction bases left unmatched: 2. DNA for the CDR3: TGTGCCAGCAGACGGACAGGGGCCTACGAGCAGTACTTC. Protein product: CASRRTGAYEQYF.

CDR3 residues: CATSDFPSSGEQFF. CDR3 DNA sequence: TGTGCCACCAGTGATTTCCCTTCTAGCGGGGAGCAGTTCTTC. The genes are TRBV24-1 and TRBJ2-1, with TRBD2 matching 8 bases. The CDR3 extends over 14 amino acids. CDR1 is KGHDR, CDR2 SFDVKD, per germline. Unmatched junction bases numbered 5, after V lost 1 base and J lost 10 bases.

The chain employs TRBV6-1 and TRBJ2-5; 10 positions agree with TRBD2. Per germline, CDR1 MNHNS and CDR2 SASEGT. The CDR3 runs to 17 residues. The ends lost 1 base at V and 5 bases at J; junction bases unmatched: 10. The CDR3 region is CASSEGIGSGGRETQYF. The CDR3 nucleotides are TGTGCCAGCAGTGAAGGGATAGGTAGCGGGGGGAGGGAGACCCAGTACTTC.

The chain recombines TRBV6-5 with TRBJ2-7, with 7 positions matching TRBD1. Trimming cost V 5 bases and J 3 bases; bases outside gene matches: 7. The V gene's germline CDR1 is MNHEY and CDR2 SVGAGI. The CDR3 is 14 amino acids. The CDR3 DNA is TGTGCCAGCAGTAACCCGGGACAGATCTACGAGCAGTACTTC. This sequence encodes CASSNPGQIYEQYF.

This clone was recorded at least ten times. This chain uses TRBV5-1 with TRBJ2-7; 8 nucleotides line up with TRBD1. Trimming cost V 0 bases and J 6 bases; bases outside gene matches: 14. The V gene's germline CDR1 is SGHRS and CDR2 YFSETQ. This CDR3 has 17 amino acids. The CDR3, as DNA: TGCGCCAGCAGCTTGGAGTCGGCGGACAGGGTCCAACGCGAGCAGTACTTC. It codes for CASSLESADRVQREQYF. The full variable domain, its missing parts supplied by reference TRBV5-1 and TRBJ2-7, is KAGVTQTPRYLIKTRGQQVTLSCSPISGHRSVSWYQQTPGQGLQFLFEYFSETQRNKGNFPGRFSGRQFSNSRSEMNVSTLELGDSALYLCASSLESADRVQREQYFGPGTRLTVT.

V and J are TRBV7-2 and TRBJ2-7; D unresolved. V was shortened by 5 bases and J by 3 bases, with 14 bases between the two germline ends. The CDR3 totals 14 residues. Per the germline V gene, CDR1 is SGHTA and CDR2 is FQGNSA. This CDR3 is CASSPRGSLYEQYF. The CDR3 DNA is TGTGCCAGCAGCCCCCGAGGATCTCTCTACGAGCAGTACTTC.

The V call is TRBV9, the J call TRBJ2-7; TRBD1 aligns across 8 bases. The CDR3 totals 14 residues. The J segment lost 6 bases and the V segment lost 4 bases, leaving 9 bases of the junction unmatched. Germline V CDR1 and CDR2: SGDLS, YYNGEE. The CDR3 loop reads CASSPRTGSPEQYF. CDR3 DNA: TGTGCCAGCAGCCCCCGGACAGGGTCCCCCGAGCAGTACTTC.

The genes are TRBV28 and TRBJ1-6; 7 bases are a match to TRBD1. CDR3 length: 18 residues. Trimming removed 4 bases from V and 0 bases from J; junction bases left unmatched: 9. CDR1 and CDR2 from the germline V gene are MDHEN and SYDVKM. CDR3 sequence: CASSSHGQASSYNSPLHF. CDR3 sequence (DNA): TGTGCCAGCAGTTCCCACGGACAGGCGAGCTCCTATAATTCACCCCTCCACTTT.

This chain links TRBV5-8 with TRBJ2-5; 7 nucleotides match TRBD2. The CDR3 has 14 residues. V shed 0 bases and J 5 bases; nucleotides not matched to a gene: 4. Germline values: CDR1 SGHTS, CDR2 YDEGEE. CDR3 nucleotide sequence: TGTGCCAGCAGCTTGGGGACTAGGATGGAGACCCAGTACTTC. Translated: CASSLGTRMETQYF.

The chain couples TRBV6-5 to TRBJ2-7; 10 bases are shared with TRBD1. This CDR3 is built from 15 residues. Germline V gene lookup returns CDR1 MNHEY and CDR2 SVGAGI. J gave up 3 bases and V 6 bases, and 8 bases lay outside the gene matches. CDR3 residues: CASRPWTGGNYEQYF. The CDR3 coding sequence is TGTGCCAGCAGACCCTGGACAGGGGGAAACTACGAGCAGTACTTC.

The CDR3: CASSRTGGGTYEQYF. In DNA, the CDR3 is TGTGCCAGCAGCCGGACGGGCGGGGGTACCTACGAGCAGTACTTC. This rearrangement joins TRBV7-2 to TRBJ2-7, with 7 nucleotides matching TRBD2. CDR3 length equals 15 residues. V trimming: 5 bases; J trimming: 2 bases; junction bases outside the gene matches: 9. CDR1 and CDR2 from the germline V gene are SGHTA and FQGNSA.

This sequence joins TRBV5-4 and TRBJ2-2, with D perhaps TRBD1 (6 bases). Germline assignment: CDR1 SGHNT and CDR2 YYREEE (reference sequence). V dropped 2 bases and J dropped 6 bases, with 14 bases sitting between them. The CDR3 runs to 15 residues. The CDR3 spells CASSFKGVMSGELFF. The DNA for the CDR3 is TGTGCCAGCAGCTTCAAGGGGGTTATGTCCGGGGAGCTGTTTTTT.